This TCR beta chain appears in the sequencing data of a study of blood T cell repertoires in COVID-19. Overall study context: Sites in the United States, Italy and Spain provided acute and convalescent COVID-19 samples.

Two negative PCRs, clearance, or symptom resolution had been documented for recovered Cohort 3 donors. J gave up 4 bases and V 5 bases, and 4 bases lay outside the gene matches. The V gene's germline CDR1 is SGHTA and CDR2 FQGNSA. CDR3 length: 13 amino acids. Data came from immunoSEQ multiplex PCR; TCRdb stores just in-frame clones and leaves some out. Among 240,000 or so clones listed, about 83% were seen once. The V gene is TRBV7-2, the J gene TRBJ1-2; 7 bases align to TRBD1. This TCR derives from a woman aged 50 to 65 who had recovered from COVID-19. Sequencing input: PBMCs or T cells enriched from blood (not recorded which). In nucleotides, the CDR3 is TGTGCCAGCAGCGCAGGGGGTGGCTATGGCTACACCTTC. Its protein product is CASSAGGGYGYTF.